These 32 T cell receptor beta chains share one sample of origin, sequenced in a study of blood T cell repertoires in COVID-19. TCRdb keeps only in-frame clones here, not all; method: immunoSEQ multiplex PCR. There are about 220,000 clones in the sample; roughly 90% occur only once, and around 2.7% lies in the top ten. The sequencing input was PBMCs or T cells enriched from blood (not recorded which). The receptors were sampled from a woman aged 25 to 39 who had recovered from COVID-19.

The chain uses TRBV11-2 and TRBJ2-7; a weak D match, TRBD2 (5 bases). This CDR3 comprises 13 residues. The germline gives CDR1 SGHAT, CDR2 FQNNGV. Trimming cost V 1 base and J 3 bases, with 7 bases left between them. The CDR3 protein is CASSLVEVYEQYF. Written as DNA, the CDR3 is TGTGCCAGCAGCTTAGTGGAGGTCTACGAGCAGTACTTC.

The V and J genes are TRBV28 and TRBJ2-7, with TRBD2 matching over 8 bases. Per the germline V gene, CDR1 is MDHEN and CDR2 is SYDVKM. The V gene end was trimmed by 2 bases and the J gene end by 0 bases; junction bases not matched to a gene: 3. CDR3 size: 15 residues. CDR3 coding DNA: TGTGCCAGCAGTTTACCCAGCGGGGGCTCCTACGAGCAGTACTTC. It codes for CASSLPSGGSYEQYF.

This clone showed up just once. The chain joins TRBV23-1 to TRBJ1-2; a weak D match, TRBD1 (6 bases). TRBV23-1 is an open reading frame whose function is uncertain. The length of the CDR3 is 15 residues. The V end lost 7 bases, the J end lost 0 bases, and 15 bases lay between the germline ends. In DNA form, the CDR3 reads TGCGCCAGCACCCGAGGGGACACTGCTAACTATGGCTACACCTTC. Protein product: CASTRGDTANYGYTF.

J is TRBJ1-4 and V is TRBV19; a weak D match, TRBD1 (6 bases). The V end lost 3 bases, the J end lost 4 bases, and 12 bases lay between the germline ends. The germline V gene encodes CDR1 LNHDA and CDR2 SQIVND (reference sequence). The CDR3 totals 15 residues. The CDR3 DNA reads TGTGCCAGTAGTATCCAGGGGCTAAGTAATGAAAAACTGTTTTTT. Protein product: CASSIQGLSNEKLFF.

CDR3 coding DNA: TGTGCCAGCAGTTTTTACAGGGGGAATGATGGCTACACCTTC. This gives the protein CASSFYRGNDGYTF. This chain joins TRBV27 and TRBJ1-2; the match to TRBD1 covers 8 bases. The CDR3 totals 14 residues. Germline CDR1 and CDR2: MNHEY and SMNVEV (reference sequence). V lost 3 bases to trimming and J lost 6 bases; unmatched junction nucleotides: 6.

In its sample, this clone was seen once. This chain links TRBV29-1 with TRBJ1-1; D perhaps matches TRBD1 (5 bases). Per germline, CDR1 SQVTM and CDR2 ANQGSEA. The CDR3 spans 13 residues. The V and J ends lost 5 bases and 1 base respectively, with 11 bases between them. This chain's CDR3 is CSVSGGTNTEAFF. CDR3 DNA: TGCAGCGTTTCGGGGGGGACGAACACTGAAGCTTTCTTT.

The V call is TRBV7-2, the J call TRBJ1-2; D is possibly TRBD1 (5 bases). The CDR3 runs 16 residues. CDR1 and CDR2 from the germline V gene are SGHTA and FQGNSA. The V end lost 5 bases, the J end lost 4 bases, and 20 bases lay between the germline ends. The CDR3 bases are TGTGCCAGCAGCCTTGGCAGGGTTGATAGAGGCTATGGCTACACCTTC. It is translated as CASSLGRVDRGYGYTF.

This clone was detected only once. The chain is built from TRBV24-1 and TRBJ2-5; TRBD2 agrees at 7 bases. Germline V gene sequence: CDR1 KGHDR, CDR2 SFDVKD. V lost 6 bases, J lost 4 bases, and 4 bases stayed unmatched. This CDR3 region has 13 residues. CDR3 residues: CATSPSSGETQYF. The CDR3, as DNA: TGTGCCACCAGTCCGTCTAGCGGAGAGACCCAGTACTTC.

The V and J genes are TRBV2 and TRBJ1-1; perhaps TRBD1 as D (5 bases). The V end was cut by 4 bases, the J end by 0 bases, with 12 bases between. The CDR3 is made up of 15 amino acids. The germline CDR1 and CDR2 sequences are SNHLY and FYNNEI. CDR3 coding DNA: TGTGCCAGCAGTGGGCCCGACAGTCTGAACACTGAAGCTTTCTTT. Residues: CASSGPDSLNTEAFF.

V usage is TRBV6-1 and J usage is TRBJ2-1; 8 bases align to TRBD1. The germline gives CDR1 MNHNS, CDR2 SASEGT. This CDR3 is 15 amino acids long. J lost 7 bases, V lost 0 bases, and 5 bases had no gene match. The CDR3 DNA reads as TGTGCCAGCAGTGAAGCCGGGACAGGATATAATGAGCAGTTCTTC. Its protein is CASSEAGTGYNEQFF.

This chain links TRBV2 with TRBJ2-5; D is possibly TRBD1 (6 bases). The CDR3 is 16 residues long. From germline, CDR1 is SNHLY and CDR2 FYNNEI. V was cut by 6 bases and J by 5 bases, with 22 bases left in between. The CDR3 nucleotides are TGTGCCAGCAGCCCAGGGGAGCGGCGGCATGCGGAGACCCAGTACTTC. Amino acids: CASSPGERRHAETQYF.

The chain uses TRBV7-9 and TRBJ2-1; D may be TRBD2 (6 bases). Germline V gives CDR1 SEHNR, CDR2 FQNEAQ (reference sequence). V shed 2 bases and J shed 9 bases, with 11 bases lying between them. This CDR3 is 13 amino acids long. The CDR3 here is CASSLHGLLEQFF. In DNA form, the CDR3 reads TGTGCCAGCAGCTTACACGGACTACTTGAGCAGTTCTTC.

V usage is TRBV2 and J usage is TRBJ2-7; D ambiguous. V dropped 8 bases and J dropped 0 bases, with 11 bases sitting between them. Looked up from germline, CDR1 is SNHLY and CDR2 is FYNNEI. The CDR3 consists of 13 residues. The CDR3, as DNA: TGTGCCAGCGGATTGACTTCCTCCTACGAGCAGTACTTC. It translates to CASGLTSSYEQYF.

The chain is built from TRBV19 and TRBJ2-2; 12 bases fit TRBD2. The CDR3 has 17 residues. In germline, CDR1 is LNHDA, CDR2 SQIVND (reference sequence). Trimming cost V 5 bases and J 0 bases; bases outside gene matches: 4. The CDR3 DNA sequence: TGTGCCAGTAGTCCTAGCGGGGGGGACCCGAACACCGGGGAGCTGTTTTTT. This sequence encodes CASSPSGGDPNTGELFF.

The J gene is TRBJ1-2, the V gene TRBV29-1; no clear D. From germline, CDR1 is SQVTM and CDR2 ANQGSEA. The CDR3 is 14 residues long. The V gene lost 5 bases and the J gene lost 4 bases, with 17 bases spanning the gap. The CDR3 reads CSVPWAGLSYGYTF. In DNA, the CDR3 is TGCAGCGTTCCCTGGGCGGGGTTATCCTATGGCTACACCTTC.

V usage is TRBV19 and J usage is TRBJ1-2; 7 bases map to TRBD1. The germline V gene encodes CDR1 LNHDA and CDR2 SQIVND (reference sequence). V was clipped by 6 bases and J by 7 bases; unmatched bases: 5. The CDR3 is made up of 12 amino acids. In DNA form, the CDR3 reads TGTGCCAGTAGCCATACAGGGGTTGGCTACACCTTC. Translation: CASSHTGVGYTF.

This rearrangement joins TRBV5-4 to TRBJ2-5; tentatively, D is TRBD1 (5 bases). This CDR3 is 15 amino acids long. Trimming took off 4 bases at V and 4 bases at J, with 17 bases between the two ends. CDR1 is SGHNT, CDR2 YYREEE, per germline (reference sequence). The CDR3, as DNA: TGTGCCAGCAGCCCCCGTCCAGAAGGGGCAGAGACCCAGTACTTC. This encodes CASSPRPEGAETQYF.

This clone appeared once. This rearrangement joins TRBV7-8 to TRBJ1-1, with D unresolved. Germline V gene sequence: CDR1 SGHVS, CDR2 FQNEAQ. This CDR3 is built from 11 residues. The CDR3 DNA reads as TGTGCTACAGAATTTAATGCTGAAGCTTTCTTT. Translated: CATEFNAEAFF.

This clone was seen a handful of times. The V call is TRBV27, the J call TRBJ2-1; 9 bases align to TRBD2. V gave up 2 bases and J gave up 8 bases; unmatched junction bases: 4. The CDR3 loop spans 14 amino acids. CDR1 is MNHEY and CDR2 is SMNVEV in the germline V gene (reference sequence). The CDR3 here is CASSLGRGRDEQFF. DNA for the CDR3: TGTGCCAGCAGTTTAGGGCGCGGGAGGGATGAGCAGTTCTTC.

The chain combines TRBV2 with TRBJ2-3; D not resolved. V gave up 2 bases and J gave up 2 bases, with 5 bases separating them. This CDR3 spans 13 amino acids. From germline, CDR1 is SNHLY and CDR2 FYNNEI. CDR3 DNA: TGTGCCAGCAGTGAACAGGTCACAGATACGCAGTATTTT. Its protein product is CASSEQVTDTQYF.

The CDR3 DNA follows: TGTGCCAGCAGGGCCTTCCCGACAGGGGATGAAAAACTGTTTTTT. Amino acid sequence: CASRAFPTGDEKLFF. The rearrangement joins TRBV2 to TRBJ1-4; 8 bases match TRBD1. The CDR3 spans 15 residues. CDR1 is SNHLY and CDR2 is FYNNEI in the germline V gene. J lost 6 bases, V lost 6 bases, and 9 bases had no gene match.

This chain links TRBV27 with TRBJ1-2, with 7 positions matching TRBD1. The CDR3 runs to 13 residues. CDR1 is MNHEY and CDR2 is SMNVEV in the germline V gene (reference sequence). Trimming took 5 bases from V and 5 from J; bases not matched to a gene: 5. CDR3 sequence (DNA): TGTGCCAGCAGTCGGGACAGCTTATATGGCTACACCTTC. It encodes CASSRDSLYGYTF.

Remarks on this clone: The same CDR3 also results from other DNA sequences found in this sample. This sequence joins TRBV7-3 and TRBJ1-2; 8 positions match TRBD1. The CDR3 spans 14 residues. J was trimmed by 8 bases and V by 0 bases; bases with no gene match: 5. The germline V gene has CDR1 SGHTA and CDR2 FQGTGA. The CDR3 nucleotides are TGTGCCAGCAGCTTAACCGGACAGGGTTCAGGCTACACCTTC. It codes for CASSLTGQGSGYTF.

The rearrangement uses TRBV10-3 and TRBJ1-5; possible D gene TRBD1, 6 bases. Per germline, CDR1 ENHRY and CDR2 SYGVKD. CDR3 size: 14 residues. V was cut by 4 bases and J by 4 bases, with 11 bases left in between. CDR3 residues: CAISATGLNQPQHF. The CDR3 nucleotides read TGTGCCATCAGTGCAACAGGGCTTAATCAGCCCCAGCATTTT.

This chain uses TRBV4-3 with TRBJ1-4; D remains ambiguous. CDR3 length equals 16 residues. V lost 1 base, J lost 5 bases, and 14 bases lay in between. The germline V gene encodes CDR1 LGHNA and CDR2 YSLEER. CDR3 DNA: TGCGCCAGCAGCCAAGCCATGGAGGGCTTAAATGAAAAACTGTTTTTT. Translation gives CASSQAMEGLNEKLFF.

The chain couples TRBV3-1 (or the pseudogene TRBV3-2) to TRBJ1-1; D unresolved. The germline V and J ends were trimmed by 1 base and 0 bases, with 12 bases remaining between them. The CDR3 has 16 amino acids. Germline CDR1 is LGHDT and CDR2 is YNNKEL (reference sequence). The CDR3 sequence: CASSQVMGEMNTEAFF. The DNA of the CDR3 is TGTGCCAGCAGCCAAGTCATGGGAGAAATGAACACTGAAGCTTTCTTT.

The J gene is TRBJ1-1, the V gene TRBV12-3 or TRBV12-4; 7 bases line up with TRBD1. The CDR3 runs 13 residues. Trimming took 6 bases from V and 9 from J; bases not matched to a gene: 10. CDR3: CASSPGQHRQAFF. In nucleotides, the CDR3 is TGTGCCAGCAGCCCGGGACAGCATAGACAAGCTTTCTTT.

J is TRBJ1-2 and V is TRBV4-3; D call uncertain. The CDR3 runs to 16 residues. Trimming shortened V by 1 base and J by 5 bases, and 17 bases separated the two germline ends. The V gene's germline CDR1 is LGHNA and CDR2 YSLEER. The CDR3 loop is CASSQVTKSFYYGYTF. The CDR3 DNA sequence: TGCGCCAGCAGCCAAGTCACTAAGTCGTTTTATTATGGCTACACCTTC.

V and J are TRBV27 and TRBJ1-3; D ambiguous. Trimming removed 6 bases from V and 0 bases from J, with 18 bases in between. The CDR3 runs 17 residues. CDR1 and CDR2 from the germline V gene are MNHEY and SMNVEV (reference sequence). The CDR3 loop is CASSPGSGGLSGNTIYF. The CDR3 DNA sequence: TGTGCCAGCAGCCCAGGATCAGGAGGGCTCTCTGGAAACACCATATATTTT.

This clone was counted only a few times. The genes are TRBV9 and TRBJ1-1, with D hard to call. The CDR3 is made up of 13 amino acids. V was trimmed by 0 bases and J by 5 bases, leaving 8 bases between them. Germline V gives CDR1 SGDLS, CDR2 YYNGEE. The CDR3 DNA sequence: TGTGCCAGCAGCGTAGACGGTCCGACTGAAGCTTTCTTT. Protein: CASSVDGPTEAFF.

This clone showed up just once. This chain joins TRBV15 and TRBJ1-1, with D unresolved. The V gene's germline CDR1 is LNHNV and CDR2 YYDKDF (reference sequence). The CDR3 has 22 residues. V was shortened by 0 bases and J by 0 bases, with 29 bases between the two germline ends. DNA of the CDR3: TGTGCCACCAGCAGAGATCCCGCCGTTCCTCCCACTTACGTTTCTATGAACACTGAAGCTTTCTTT. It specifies CATSRDPAVPPTYVSMNTEAFF.

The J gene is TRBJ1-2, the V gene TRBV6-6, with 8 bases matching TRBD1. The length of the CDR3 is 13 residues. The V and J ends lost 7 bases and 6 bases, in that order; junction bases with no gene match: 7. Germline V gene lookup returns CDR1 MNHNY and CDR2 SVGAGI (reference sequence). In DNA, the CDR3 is TGTGCCAGCACGGGACAGGAGTTAAATGGCTACACCTTC. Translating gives CASTGQELNGYTF.